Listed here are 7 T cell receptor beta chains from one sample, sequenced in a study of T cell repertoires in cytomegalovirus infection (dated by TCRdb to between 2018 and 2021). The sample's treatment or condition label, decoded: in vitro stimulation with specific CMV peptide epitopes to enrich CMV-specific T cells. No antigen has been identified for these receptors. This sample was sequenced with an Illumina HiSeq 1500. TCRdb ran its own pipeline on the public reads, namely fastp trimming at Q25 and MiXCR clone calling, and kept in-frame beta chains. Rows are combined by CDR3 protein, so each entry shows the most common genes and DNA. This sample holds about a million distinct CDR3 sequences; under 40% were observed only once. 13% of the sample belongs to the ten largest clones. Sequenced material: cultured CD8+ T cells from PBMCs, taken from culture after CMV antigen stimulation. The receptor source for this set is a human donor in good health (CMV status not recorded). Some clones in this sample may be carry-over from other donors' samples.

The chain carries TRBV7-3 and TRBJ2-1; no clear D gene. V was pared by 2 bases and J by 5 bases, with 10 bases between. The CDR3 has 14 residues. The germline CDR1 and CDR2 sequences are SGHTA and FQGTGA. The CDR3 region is CASSLPDMNNEQFF. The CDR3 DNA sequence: TGTGCCAGCAGCTTACCCGACATGAACAATGAGCAGTTCTTC.

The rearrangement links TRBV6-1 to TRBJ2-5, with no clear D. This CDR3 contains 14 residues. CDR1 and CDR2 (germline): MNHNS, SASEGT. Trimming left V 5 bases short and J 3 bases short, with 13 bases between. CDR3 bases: TGTGCCAGCAGTTATTTTTCAGACAAAGAGACCCAGTACTTC. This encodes CASSYFSDKETQYF.

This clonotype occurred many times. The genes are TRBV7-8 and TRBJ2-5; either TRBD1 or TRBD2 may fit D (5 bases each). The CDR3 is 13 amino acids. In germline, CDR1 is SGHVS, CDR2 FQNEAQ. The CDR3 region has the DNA TGTGCAGTAAATTTCGGGGCCCAAGAGACCCAGTACTTC. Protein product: CAVNFGAQETQYF.

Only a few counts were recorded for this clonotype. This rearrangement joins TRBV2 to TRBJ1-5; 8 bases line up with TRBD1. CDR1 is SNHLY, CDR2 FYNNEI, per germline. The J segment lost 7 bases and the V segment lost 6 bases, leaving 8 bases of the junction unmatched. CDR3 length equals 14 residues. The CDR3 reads CASRPDRGAQPQHF. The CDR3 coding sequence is TGTGCCAGCAGACCAGACAGGGGTGCGCAGCCCCAGCATTTT.

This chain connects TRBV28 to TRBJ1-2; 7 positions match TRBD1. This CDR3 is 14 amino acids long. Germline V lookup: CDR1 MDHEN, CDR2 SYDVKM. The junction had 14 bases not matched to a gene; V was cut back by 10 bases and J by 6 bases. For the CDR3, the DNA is TGTGCCATCCTGAGTAAGACCCAGGGGGATGGCTACACCTTC. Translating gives CAILSKTQGDGYTF.

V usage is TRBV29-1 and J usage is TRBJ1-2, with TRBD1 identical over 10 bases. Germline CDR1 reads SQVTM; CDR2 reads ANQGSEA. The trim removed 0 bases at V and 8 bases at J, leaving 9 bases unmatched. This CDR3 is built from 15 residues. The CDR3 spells CSVEDLLGTGVGYTF. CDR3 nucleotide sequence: TGCAGCGTTGAAGATCTACTAGGGACAGGGGTAGGCTACACCTTC.

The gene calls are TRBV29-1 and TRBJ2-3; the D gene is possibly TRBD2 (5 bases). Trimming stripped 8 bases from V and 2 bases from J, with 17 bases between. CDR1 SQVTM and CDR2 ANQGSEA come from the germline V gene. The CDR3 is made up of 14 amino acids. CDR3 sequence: CSSERGILTDTQYF. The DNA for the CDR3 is TGCAGCTCTGAGAGAGGGATCCTCACAGATACGCAGTATTTT.